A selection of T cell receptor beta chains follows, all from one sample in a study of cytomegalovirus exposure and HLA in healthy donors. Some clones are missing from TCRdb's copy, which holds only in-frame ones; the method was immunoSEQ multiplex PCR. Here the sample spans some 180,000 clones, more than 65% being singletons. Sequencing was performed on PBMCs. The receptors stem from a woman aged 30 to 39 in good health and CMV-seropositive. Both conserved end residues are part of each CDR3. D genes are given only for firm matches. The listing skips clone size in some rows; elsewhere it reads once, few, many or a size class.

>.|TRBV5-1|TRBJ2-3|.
TGCGCCAGCAGCTTGGATGGCAGGGGCACAGATACGCAGTATTTT
CASSLDGRGTDTQYF
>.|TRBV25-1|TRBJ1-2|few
TGTGCCAGCAAAACGGGTTTCTATGGCTACACCTTC
CASKTGFYGYTF
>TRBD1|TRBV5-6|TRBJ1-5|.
TGTGCCAGCAGCCTCTCGATGGGACAGGGGCTCTATAGCAATCAGCCCCAGCATTTT
CASSLSMGQGLYSNQPQHF
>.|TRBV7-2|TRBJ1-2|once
TGTGCCAGCCAACGGGGGGGGGTCGACTATGGCTACACCTTC
CASQRGGVDYGYTF
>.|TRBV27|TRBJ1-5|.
TGTGCCAGCAGTTCACGGGGGGTAGGGTTTAATCAGCCCCAGCATTTT
CASSSRGVGFNQPQHF
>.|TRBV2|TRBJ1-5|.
TGTGCCAGCCAAGGGGGTAGCAATCAGCCCCAACATTTT
CASQGGSNQPQHF
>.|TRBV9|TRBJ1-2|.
TGTGCCAGCAGCGTAGCAGATTATGGCTACACCTTC
CASSVADYGYTF
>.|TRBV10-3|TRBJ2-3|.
TGTGCCATCAGTGATGGGGCTAGATCGGAAGCTACGCAGTATTTT
CAISDGARSEATQYF
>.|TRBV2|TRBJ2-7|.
TGTGCCAGCAGTGAACAGGACTACGAGCAGTACTTC
CASSEQDYEQYF
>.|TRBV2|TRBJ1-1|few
TGTGCCAGCAGGGGAGGATACACTGAAGCTTTCTTT
CASRGGYTEAFF
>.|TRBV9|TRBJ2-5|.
TGTGCCAGCAGCGATCAGACGCCAGGACAAGAGACCCAGTACTTC
CASSDQTPGQETQYF
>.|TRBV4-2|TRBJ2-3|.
TGTGCCAGCAGCCAACGCCTCCTTCGAGCAGATACGCAGTATTTT
CASSQRLLRADTQYF
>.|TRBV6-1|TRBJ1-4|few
TGTGCCAGCAGTGGGCTCCTCAATGAAAAACTGTTTTTT
CASSGLLNEKLFF
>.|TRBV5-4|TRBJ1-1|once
TGTGCCAGCAGTTCCGCGGGGGACCCCCTCACTGAAGCTTTCTTT
CASSSAGDPLTEAFF
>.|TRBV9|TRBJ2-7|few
TGTGCCAGCAGCGTAGGCACAGCCCCCTACGAGCAGTACTTC
CASSVGTAPYEQYF
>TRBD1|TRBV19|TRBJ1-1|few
TGTGCCAGTAGTACGGAGACAGGGAGGTTGGACACTGAAGCTTTCTTT
CASSTETGRLDTEAFF
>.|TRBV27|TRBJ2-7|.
TGTGCCAGCAGTCCAAGGAGCTCCTACGAGCAGTACTTC
CASSPRSSYEQYF
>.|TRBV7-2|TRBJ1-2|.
TGTGCCAGCAGCTCAAGGACTTATGGCTACACCTTC
CASSSRTYGYTF
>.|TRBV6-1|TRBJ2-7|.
TGTGCCAGCAGTGAACAGGGGACCTACGAGCAGTACTTC
CASSEQGTYEQYF
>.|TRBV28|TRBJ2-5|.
TGTGCCAGCAGCCGAACGGTCCAAGAGACCCAGTACTTC
CASSRTVQETQYF
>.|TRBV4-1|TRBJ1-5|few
TGCGCCAGCAGCCAAGATCTGCCGAGAGACAATCAGCCCCAGCATTTT
CASSQDLPRDNQPQHF
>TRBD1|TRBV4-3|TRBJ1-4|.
TGCGCCAGCAGCCCTCGACAGGGGAAGGGTGAAAAACTGTTTTTT
CASSPRQGKGEKLFF
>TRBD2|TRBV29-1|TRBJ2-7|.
TGCAGCGTGAGAACAAGCGGGGACGAGCAGTACTTC
CSVRTSGDEQYF
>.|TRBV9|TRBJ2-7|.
TGTGCCAGCAGCGTAGAGCCAGGCCCAAGCTCCTACGAGCAGTACTTC
CASSVEPGPSSYEQYF
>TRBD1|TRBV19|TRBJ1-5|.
TGTGCCAGTAGGAGCGACAGGGAACAGCCCCAGCATTTT
CASRSDREQPQHF
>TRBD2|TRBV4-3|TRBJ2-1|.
TGCGCCAGCAGCCAAGATACGCGGGGGGGCCGGAATGAGCAGTTCTTC
CASSQDTRGGRNEQFF
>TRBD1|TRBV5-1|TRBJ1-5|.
TGCGCCAGCAGCCCACAGGGGGCAGGTCAGCCCCAGCATTTT
CASSPQGAGQPQHF
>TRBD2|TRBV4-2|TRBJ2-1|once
TGTGCCAGCAGCCGCAGCGGCGCGGGGGTTTACAATGAGCAGTTCTTC
CASSRSGAGVYNEQFF
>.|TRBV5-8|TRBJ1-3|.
TGTGCCAGCAGCTTGGGCCCTAGCTCTGGAAACACCATATATTTT
CASSLGPSSGNTIYF
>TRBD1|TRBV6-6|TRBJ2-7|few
TGTGCCAGCATTAGGGGACAGGGGGCATACGAGCAGTACTTC
CASIRGQGAYEQYF
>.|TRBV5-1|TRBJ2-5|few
TGCGCCAGCAGCCAACCCCAGGGGGGCACAAGGGAGACCCAGTACTTC
CASSQPQGGTRETQYF
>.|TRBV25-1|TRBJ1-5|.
TGTGCCAGCAGTGAATCGGATCAGCCCCAGCATTTT
CASSESDQPQHF
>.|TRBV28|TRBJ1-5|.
TGTGCCAGCAGTCCGTATCGAACCGGTCAGCCCCAGCATTTT
CASSPYRTGQPQHF
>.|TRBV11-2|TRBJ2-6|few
TGTGCCAGCAGCTCCCAGGGCTCTGGGGCCAACGTCCTGACTTTC
CASSSQGSGANVLTF
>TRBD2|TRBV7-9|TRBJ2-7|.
TGTGCCAGCAGCTTAGCGCCGGGACTAGCGGGGGCAAGCTCCTACGAGCAGTACTTC
CASSLAPGLAGASSYEQYF
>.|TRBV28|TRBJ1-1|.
TGTGCCAGCAGGTCTACAGGGCTGGGCACTGAAGCTTTCTTT
CASRSTGLGTEAFF
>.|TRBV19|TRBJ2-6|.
TGTGCCAGTAGTATAGCCTACAGGGTTCCCCTGTTCTCTGGGGCCAACGTCCTGACTTTC
CASSIAYRVPLFSGANVLTF
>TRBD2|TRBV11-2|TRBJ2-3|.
TGTGCCAGCAGCTTAGCCCTATCGCGGGGGGGCACAGATACGCAGTATTTT
CASSLALSRGGTDTQYF